This T cell receptor (beta chain) was sequenced for a study of T cells in Graves' hyperthyroidism and ophthalmopathy. Whole-study findings and limits: Ophthalmopathy was predicted by the model a median of roughly 6.6 months ahead of onset. By a 13 V-J model, ophthalmopathy was set apart from stable hyperthyroidism.

From RNA transcripts, TCR beta CDR3 regions were amplified. First-round RT-PCR targeting the TCR CDR3 was performed with the HTBI primer set. From the multiplex PCR reads, TCRdb called clonotypes with MiXCR, one entry per CDR3 protein. The sample includes about 350,000 distinct CDR3 sequences, roughly 20% of them seen just once. Used for diagnoses were clinical symptoms, serum thyroxine and TRAb, thyroid ultrasound and orbital computed tomography. This clonotype has ten or more counts. Its cognate antigen is unknown. Germline CDR1 is LNHDA and CDR2 is SQIVND (reference sequence). Trimming cost V 4 bases and J 7 bases; bases outside gene matches: 10. The CDR3 has 18 residues.

This TCR was sampled from a woman aged 40 to 55 with Graves' ophthalmopathy. The chain joins TRBV19 to TRBJ2-1, with TRBD2 matching 16 bases. Sequenced material: blood. As DNA, the CDR3 is TGTGCCAGTAGTAGAGGGACTAGCGGGAGGGCCAATCTGAATGAGCAGTTCTTC. Its translation is CASSRGTSGRANLNEQFF.